Presented here are 29 T cell receptor beta chains from one specimen sequenced in a study of cytomegalovirus exposure and HLA in healthy donors. Sequencing was performed with immunoSEQ multiplex PCR; in TCRdb, only in-frame clones are kept and a portion is missing. The repertoire has over 110,000 clones, approximately 84% of them found once; the top ten carry over 1.1%. Sequencing input: PBMCs. The receptors come from a woman aged 25 to 45 in good health and CMV-seronegative.

The chain uses TRBV5-1 and TRBJ2-1; TRBD1 matches 9 bases. The V segment lost 3 bases and the J segment 1 base; nucleotides outside the gene matches: 2. The CDR3 has 15 residues. CDR1 is SGHRS, CDR2 YFSETQ, per germline. The CDR3 protein is CASSSGTGSYNEQFF. The CDR3 bases are TGCGCCAGCAGCTCCGGGACAGGGTCCTACAATGAGCAGTTCTTC.

The rearrangement uses TRBV6-1 and TRBJ1-1; possibly TRBD1 for D (6 bases). Looked up from germline, CDR1 is MNHNS and CDR2 is SASEGT. This CDR3 spans 14 amino acids. V was clipped by 11 bases and J by 6 bases, with 22 bases between them. The CDR3 sequence is CAGARGNSNSEAFF. The DNA of the CDR3 is TGTGCCGGAGCGAGGGGGAATTCGAATTCTGAAGCTTTCTTT.

This sequence joins TRBV5-6 and TRBJ2-1; 8 bases align to TRBD2. CDR3 length equals 15 residues. V lost 0 bases, J lost 7 bases, and 6 bases stayed unmatched. CDR1 and CDR2 (germline): SGHDT, YYEEEE. Here the CDR3 DNA reads TGTGCCAGCAGCTTGGTAGGGACTAGTAGTAATGAGCAGTTCTTC. This encodes CASSLVGTSSNEQFF.

This clone is a singleton in its sample. The gene calls are TRBV5-3 and TRBJ1-6; possibly TRBD1 for D (5 bases). TRBV5-3 qualifies as an ORF whose function is uncertain. This CDR3 is built from 18 residues. Trimming cost V 4 bases and J 0 bases, with 17 bases left between them. CDR3 nucleotides: TGTGCCAGAAGCCCGACAGAGACCGCAAGCTCCTATAATTCACCCCTCCACTTT. Protein sequence: CARSPTETASSYNSPLHF.

The rearrangement links TRBV11-1 to TRBJ1-3, with a weak D call TRBD1 (5 bases). Germline CDR1 reads SGHAT; CDR2 reads FQDESV (reference sequence). The V gene lost 2 bases and the J gene lost 3 bases, with 17 bases spanning the gap. The CDR3 length is 17 residues. CDR3 bases: TGTGCCAGCAGCTTAAAAGGACGGGGGTCATATGGAAACACCATATATTTT. Its protein product is CASSLKGRGSYGNTIYF. Full variable domain (missing parts from reference TRBV11-1 and TRBJ1-3): EAEVAQSPRYKITEKSQAVAFWCDPISGHATLYWYRQILGQGPELLVQFQDESVVDDSQLPKDRFSAERLKGVDSTLKIQPAELGDSAMYLCASSLKGRGSYGNTIYFGEGSWLTVV.

This clone was counted between two and nine times. This rearrangement joins TRBV28 to TRBJ1-1, with 7 nucleotides matching TRBD1. This CDR3 comprises 13 residues. Germline CDR1 and CDR2: MDHEN and SYDVKM. V lost 6 bases, J lost 3 bases, and 4 bases stayed unmatched. The CDR3 DNA reads TGTGCCAGCAGCTTAACAGGGGACACTGAAGCTTTCTTT. Amino acid sequence: CASSLTGDTEAFF.

This chain joins TRBV11-2 and TRBJ1-3; D call uncertain. Germline V gene lookup returns CDR1 SGHAT and CDR2 FQNNGV. V lost 5 bases, J lost 4 bases, and 15 bases lay in between. The CDR3 is 15 amino acids. CDR3 region: CASSHSAGKGNTIYF. DNA of the CDR3: TGTGCCAGCAGCCACTCGGCGGGGAAAGGAAACACCATATATTTT.

The chain links TRBV2 to TRBJ2-1; 12 nucleotides line up with TRBD2. The CDR3 spans 15 residues. V was pared by 5 bases and J by 9 bases, with 8 bases of the junction left unmatched. Germline-derived CDR1 and CDR2 are SNHLY and FYNNEI. The CDR3 DNA sequence: TGTGCCAGCAGTCCCTCTAGCGGGGGGGCCCTTGAGCAGTTCTTC. Its translation is CASSPSSGGALEQFF.

V and J are TRBV6-6 and TRBJ1-1, with TRBD1 as a possible D gene (6 bases). Trimming cost V 6 bases and J 4 bases, with 18 bases left between them. Germline V gives CDR1 MNHNY, CDR2 SVGAGI (reference sequence). The CDR3 extends over 15 amino acids. The CDR3 sequence: CASSSRGVGATEAFF. The CDR3 region has the DNA TGTGCCAGCAGCAGTCGAGGGGTGGGGGCCACTGAAGCTTTCTTT.

The gene calls are TRBV11-2 and TRBJ2-5, with 8 bases fitting TRBD2. This CDR3 is built from 16 residues. J was trimmed by 5 bases and V by 5 bases; bases with no gene match: 13. The germline V gene encodes CDR1 SGHAT and CDR2 FQNNGV. The CDR3 spells CASSAGAGGSRETQYF. The CDR3 DNA sequence: TGTGCCAGCAGCGCGGGGGCGGGGGGATCAAGGGAGACCCAGTACTTC.

A note on this clone: At one of its ends the junction is not consistent with the germline gene, which may arise from a read error. CDR3 nucleotide sequence: TGTGCCAGCAGCGCAGGCGCGGGGGGGGACGGCTCCTATGAGCAGTACTTC. It yields the protein CASSAGAGGDGSYEQYF. The chain employs TRBV7-6 and TRBJ2-7, with TRBD2 matching 9 bases. This CDR3 spans 17 amino acids. Germline-derived CDR1 and CDR2 are SGHVS and FNYEAQ. The whole variable domain, remainder taken from reference TRBV7-6 and TRBJ2-7, is GAGVSQSPRYKVTKRGQDVALRCDPISGHVSLYWYRQALGQGPEFLTYFNYEAQQDKSGLPNDRFSAERPEGSISTLTIQRTEQRDSAMYRCASSAGAGGDGSYEQYFGPGTRLTVT.

The chain couples TRBV4-1 to TRBJ1-4; unclear D gene. The CDR3 has 15 residues. The V gene's germline CDR1 is MGHRA and CDR2 YSYEKL. Trimming took 2 bases from V and 10 from J, leaving 17 bases between them. The CDR3 region is CASSQNQRKEAKLFF. The CDR3 DNA follows: TGCGCCAGCAGCCAAAACCAGAGAAAGGAGGCAAAACTGTTTTTT.

This chain connects TRBV5-8 to TRBJ1-1; D gene uncertain. The V gene's germline CDR1 is SGHTS and CDR2 YDEGEE. The V end was cut by 1 base, the J end by 1 base, with 5 bases between. The CDR3 covers 13 residues. The CDR3 loop reads CASSLTANTEAFF. The CDR3 DNA is TGTGCCAGCAGCTTGACAGCGAACACTGAAGCTTTCTTT.

The rearrangement joins TRBV2 to TRBJ1-1; possible D gene TRBD1, 6 bases. CDR3 length: 15 amino acids. Germline lookup yields CDR1 SNHLY and CDR2 FYNNEI. Trimming took 8 bases from V and 1 from J, leaving 17 bases between them. CDR3: CASLTSLTGNTEAFF. CDR3 nucleotide sequence: TGTGCCAGCCTAACCTCTTTGACAGGGAACACTGAAGCTTTCTTT.

The V call is TRBV6-6, the J call TRBJ2-7, with a tentative D call TRBD1 (6 bases). The ends were cut back, 6 bases at V and 2 bases at J, with 14 bases in the middle. There are 14 residues in the CDR3. Germline CDR1 MNHNY, CDR2 SVGAGI (reference sequence). The CDR3: CASSITGLAYEQYF. The DNA of the CDR3 is TGTGCCAGCAGCATCACAGGGTTAGCCTACGAGCAGTACTTC.

The rearrangement joins TRBV6-1 to TRBJ1-6; a possible D gene is TRBD1 (5 bases). CDR3 length equals 13 residues. V dropped 7 bases and J dropped 4 bases, with 8 bases sitting between them. The germline gives CDR1 MNHNS, CDR2 SASEGT. The CDR3 coding sequence is TGTGCCAGCAAACAGGCATATAATTCACCCCTCCACTTT. This translates into CASKQAYNSPLHF.

The rearrangement links TRBV10-3 to TRBJ2-3; a possible D gene is TRBD1 (5 bases). Germline assignment: CDR1 ENHRY and CDR2 SYGVKD. V lost 2 bases to trimming and J lost 1 base, with 7 bases between them. CDR3 size: 14 residues. The CDR3 nucleotides read TGTGCCATCAGTGAGCTACAGGGCACAGATACGCAGTATTTT. The encoded protein is CAISELQGTDTQYF.

V usage is TRBV27 and J usage is TRBJ1-1; no definite D call. Germline V CDR1 and CDR2: MNHEY, SMNVEV (reference sequence). The CDR3 has 13 amino acids. V was trimmed by 3 bases and J by 6 bases, leaving 11 bases between them. The CDR3 DNA is TGTGCCAGCAGTTTCCTAGGACTGTCTGAAGCTTTCTTT. It yields the protein CASSFLGLSEAFF.

This chain connects TRBV5-4 to TRBJ2-5; TRBD1 matches at 12 bases. Germline-derived CDR1 and CDR2 are SGHNT and YYREEE (reference sequence). Germline trimming cut 4 bases from V and 5 bases from J; bases unmatched to any gene: 6. The CDR3 contains 15 residues. This CDR3 is CASSPRDRGRETQYF. In nucleotides, the CDR3 is TGTGCCAGCAGCCCCCGGGACAGGGGGCGGGAGACCCAGTACTTC.

The V and J genes are TRBV2 and TRBJ2-1; the D is unclear. The germline V gene encodes CDR1 SNHLY and CDR2 FYNNEI. V was cut by 5 bases and J by 8 bases, with 13 bases left in between. CDR3 length equals 13 residues. CDR3 DNA: TGTGCCAGCAGTCGAGACACTCGGTATGAGCAGTTCTTC. Translation gives CASSRDTRYEQFF.

This chain connects TRBV10-3 to TRBJ1-1, with D possibly TRBD1 on 6 matching bases. The germline CDR1 and CDR2 sequences are ENHRY and SYGVKD. The CDR3 runs 18 residues. Trimming stripped 0 bases from V and 1 base from J, with 18 bases between. CDR3 protein: CAISESEGLAGENTEAFF. In nucleotides, the CDR3 is TGTGCCATCAGTGAGTCTGAGGGGTTGGCAGGGGAGAACACTGAAGCTTTCTTT.

The chain combines TRBV28 with TRBJ1-5, with 7 bases fitting TRBD1. This CDR3 has 13 residues. Per the germline V gene, CDR1 is MDHEN and CDR2 is SYDVKM. V dropped 10 bases and J dropped 2; count of bases not matched to a gene: 5. The CDR3, as DNA: TGTGCCATAAGGGGGCCCGGCAATCAGCCCCAGCATTTT. It codes for CAIRGPGNQPQHF.

This chain uses TRBV6-5 with TRBJ1-2; maybe TRBD1 (5 bases). Germline V lookup: CDR1 MNHEY, CDR2 SVGAGI. CDR3 length equals 13 residues. V gave up 6 bases and J gave up 3 bases, with 11 bases separating them. CDR3 protein: CASSPQGDYGYTF. The CDR3 region has the DNA TGTGCCAGCAGCCCCCAGGGCGACTATGGCTACACCTTC.

The chain has TRBV6-6 and TRBJ1-1; no firm D call. V lost 4 bases and J 6 bases, leaving 12 bases between the germline ends. This CDR3 is built from 13 residues. Germline assignment: CDR1 MNHNY and CDR2 SVGAGI (reference sequence). CDR3 residues: CASSFRTVAEAFF. The DNA of the CDR3 is TGTGCCAGCAGTTTCCGCACTGTTGCTGAAGCTTTCTTT.

The chain combines TRBV6-1 with TRBJ2-1; D possibly corresponds to TRBD1 (7 bases). Trimming pared 7 bases from V and 3 bases from J, leaving 10 bases between. The CDR3 length is 13 residues. Germline CDR1 and CDR2: MNHNS and SASEGT. The CDR3 loop is CASTQGGYNEQFF. In nucleotides, the CDR3 is TGTGCCAGCACCCAGGGGGGCTACAATGAGCAGTTCTTC.

The chain employs TRBV12-5 and TRBJ1-2, with a tentative D call TRBD1 (5 bases). This CDR3 has 15 residues. Germline V CDR1 and CDR2: LGHNT, FRNRAP. Trimming left V 1 base short and J 1 base short, with 10 bases between. The CDR3 loop reads CASGLAPDINYGYTF. CDR3 coding DNA: TGTGCTAGTGGTTTGGCCCCGGACATTAACTATGGCTACACCTTC. Based on the CDR3 plus reference TRBV12-5 and TRBJ1-2, the full variable domain is DARVTQTPRHKVTEMGQEVTMRCQPILGHNTVFWYRQTMMQGLELLAYFRNRAPLDDSGMPKDRFSAEMPDATLATLKIQPSEPRDSAVYFCASGLAPDINYGYTFGSGTRLTVV.

This rearrangement joins TRBV6-5 to TRBJ2-2; 8 nucleotides match TRBD1. The CDR3 is made up of 14 amino acids. Germline V CDR1 and CDR2: MNHEY, SVGAGI. With 2 bases clipped from V and 13 bases from J, the junction kept 9 bases outside the gene matches. This CDR3 is CASSYGQGASSLFF. The CDR3 DNA reads as TGTGCCAGCAGTTACGGCCAGGGGGCTTCCTCGCTGTTTTTT.

The genes are TRBV5-1 and TRBJ1-1; perhaps TRBD1 as D (6 bases). This CDR3 has 14 residues. V shed 1 base and J shed 4 bases, with 11 bases lying between them. The V gene's germline CDR1 is SGHRS and CDR2 YFSETQ. The CDR3 DNA follows: TGCGCCAGCAGCTTGAGCCAGGGGCCCACTGAAGCTTTCTTT. This codes for CASSLSQGPTEAFF.

J is TRBJ2-1 and V is TRBV2; 7 bases line up with TRBD2. Germline CDR1 reads SNHLY; CDR2 reads FYNNEI. J gave up 9 bases and V 4 bases, and 15 bases lay outside the gene matches. This CDR3 region has 16 residues. CDR3 sequence reads: CASSVWREGLGGEQFF. The DNA of the CDR3 is TGTGCCAGCAGTGTTTGGAGGGAGGGACTGGGCGGTGAGCAGTTCTTC.